One sample yielded the 20 T cell receptor beta chains listed below, sequenced in a study of T-cell reconstitution after alpha-beta-depleted transplantation in children. Using unique molecular identifiers, the investigators prepared the TCRbeta library. TCRdb ran MiXCR on the PCR reads and lists one entry per CDR3 protein. This sample has 55,000 to 65,000 distinct CDR3 sequences, with approximately 43% found just once. Here the sequenced sample was PBMCs, mostly from graft donor cells, taken 360 days after TCRalphabeta/CD19-depleted stem cell transplant. Source of these receptors: a male patient younger than 18 who had a stem cell transplant for acute lymphoblastic leukemia, so the T cells may come from the graft donor.

This clonotype was detected a few times. The DNA for the CDR3 is TGTGCCAGCACAGGGGGACGCTACGAGCAGTACTTC. As protein: CASTGGRYEQYF. The chain joins TRBV2 to TRBJ2-7; 7 nucleotides line up with TRBD1. From germline, CDR1 is SNHLY and CDR2 FYNNEI. The V gene end was trimmed by 7 bases and the J gene end by 3 bases; junction bases not matched to a gene: 3. The length of the CDR3 is 12 residues.

The chain recombines TRBV7-3 with TRBJ1-3; D not resolved. Between the trimmed V and J ends, which lost 1 base and 0 bases, there was a span of 10 bases. The CDR3 is made up of 16 amino acids. Germline V lookup: CDR1 SGHTA, CDR2 FQGTGA. Here the CDR3 reads CASSLNDGVSGNTIYF. CDR3 DNA: TGTGCCAGCAGCTTAAACGACGGGGTCTCTGGAAACACCATATATTTT. Based on the CDR3 plus reference TRBV7-3 and TRBJ1-3, the full variable domain is GAGVSQTPSNKVTEKGKYVELRCDPISGHTALYWYRQSLGQGPEFLIYFQGTGAADDSGLPNDRFFAVRPEGSVSTLKIQRTERGDSAVYLCASSLNDGVSGNTIYFGEGSWLTVV.

The chain has TRBV6-1 and TRBJ2-1, with 12 bases identical to TRBD1. This CDR3 comprises 19 residues. The germline V gene encodes CDR1 MNHNS and CDR2 SASEGT. V lost 5 bases, J lost 0 bases, and 11 bases stayed unmatched. The CDR3 DNA reads TGTGCCAGCAGTCCTTCCGGGACAGGGGGCAAAAACTCCTACAATGAGCAGTTCTTC. Its protein product is CASSPSGTGGKNSYNEQFF.

This clonotype was detected a few times. The chain joins TRBV28 to TRBJ2-1, with TRBD1 as a possible D gene (6 bases). Germline-derived CDR1 and CDR2 are MDHEN and SYDVKM. V lost 4 bases to trimming and J lost 5 bases, with 12 bases between them. The CDR3 contains 14 residues. The CDR3 bases are TGTGCCAGCAGTTCCGGGTCAGGGGACAATGAGCAGTTCTTC. Translating it yields CASSSGSGDNEQFF.

Only a few counts were recorded for this clonotype. The gene calls are TRBV13 and TRBJ2-7; weak D call: TRBD2 (6 bases). Deletions cut 6 bases from V and 6 bases from J, with 21 bases between. The length of the CDR3 is 15 residues. Looked up from germline, CDR1 is PRHDT and CDR2 is FYEKMQ (reference sequence). The CDR3 region is CASRRLGGEDGEQYF. CDR3 nucleotides: TGTGCCAGCAGACGACTAGGAGGGGAGGATGGCGAGCAGTACTTC.

This chain joins TRBV12-3 or TRBV12-4 and TRBJ2-7; 9 bases agree with TRBD1. The ends lost 6 bases at V and 4 bases at J; junction bases unmatched: 7. The CDR3 spans 14 residues. The chain's CDR3 is CASRGQGRIYEQYF. The CDR3 nucleotides read TGTGCCAGCAGAGGACAGGGGCGAATATACGAGCAGTACTTC.

The genes are TRBV28 and TRBJ2-3; D may be TRBD1 (6 bases). The CDR3 runs to 14 residues. CDR1 and CDR2 from the germline V gene are MDHEN and SYDVKM. CDR3 nucleotide sequence: TGTGCGGTAGTCCGGGACATGTTCACAGATACGCAGTATTTT. Protein: CAVVRDMFTDTQYF.

The chain combines TRBV6-5 with TRBJ2-3; 12 bases fit TRBD2. Germline CDR1 is MNHEY and CDR2 is SVGAGI. The length of the CDR3 is 18 residues. The trim removed 0 bases at V and 1 base at J, leaving 5 bases unmatched. CDR3 in DNA: TGTGCCAGCAGTTACTCGAAGACTAGCGGGGGTCGCACAGATACGCAGTATTTT. This gives the protein CASSYSKTSGGRTDTQYF.

This clonotype has at least ten counts. The chain recombines TRBV6-1 with TRBJ1-2, with D possibly TRBD1 on 6 matching bases. V was pared by 3 bases and J by 4 bases, with 12 bases between. The CDR3 covers 14 residues. Germline CDR1 MNHNS, CDR2 SASEGT. In DNA, the CDR3 is TGTGCCAGCAGTGACCCCGACAGGTCCTATGGCTACACCTTC. It yields the protein CASSDPDRSYGYTF.

The chain carries TRBV7-9 and TRBJ2-3; either TRBD1 or TRBD2 may supply D (5 bases each). The CDR3 sequence is 17 residues long. Trimming removed 2 bases from V and 2 bases from J, with 17 bases in between. Germline CDR1 SEHNR, CDR2 FQNEAQ (reference sequence). CDR3 coding DNA: TGTGCCAGCAGCTTAATTATGGGGTCGGGGCACACAGATACGCAGTATTTT. As protein: CASSLIMGSGHTDTQYF. The full variable domain, its missing parts supplied by reference TRBV7-9 and TRBJ2-3, is DTGVSQNPRHKITKRGQNVTFRCDPISEHNRLYWYRQTLGQGPEFLTYFQNEAQLEKSRLLSDRFSAERPKGSFSTLEIQRTEQGDSAMYLCASSLIMGSGHTDTQYFGPGTRLTVL.

The V gene is TRBV7-2, the J gene TRBJ2-3, with unresolved D. V lost 4 bases, J lost 3 bases, and 11 bases lay in between. Germline CDR1 reads SGHTA; CDR2 reads FQGNSA. The CDR3 is 14 amino acids. The CDR3: CASSYPPRTDTQYF. The CDR3, as DNA: TGTGCCAGCAGCTATCCCCCCCGAACAGATACGCAGTATTTT.

The genes are TRBV5-1 and TRBJ2-5; D remains ambiguous. The CDR3 totals 8 residues. Germline CDR1 is SGHRS and CDR2 is YFSETQ. The DNA of the CDR3 is TGCCCCCTTGGGACCCAGTACTTC. This gives the protein CPLGTQYF.

J is TRBJ2-7 and V is TRBV7-8, with a tentative D call TRBD1 (5 bases). V was clipped by 4 bases and J by 3 bases, with 10 bases between them. In germline, CDR1 is SGHVS, CDR2 FQNEAQ. The CDR3 loop spans 13 amino acids. CDR3 amino acids: CASSSTTGYEQYF. The CDR3 DNA reads TGTGCCAGCAGCTCGACCACAGGCTACGAGCAGTACTTC.

This chain joins TRBV29-1 and TRBJ2-1; TRBD2 is a possible D gene (6 bases). Per the germline V gene, CDR1 is SQVTM and CDR2 is ANQGSEA. Trimming took off 7 bases at V and 4 bases at J, with 17 bases between the two ends. The CDR3 has 14 residues. The CDR3: CSALADPTYNEQFF. The CDR3 DNA sequence: TGCAGCGCCTTAGCGGACCCGACTTACAATGAGCAGTTCTTC.

The J gene is TRBJ2-1, the V gene TRBV9; TRBD1 matches 7 bases. Per the germline V gene, CDR1 is SGDLS and CDR2 is YYNGEE. CDR3 length equals 15 residues. V lost 0 bases and J lost 4; bases outside the gene matches: 4. As DNA, the CDR3 is TGTGCCAGCAGCGTAGTAGGACAGGTATACAATGAGCAGTTCTTC. Translation gives CASSVVGQVYNEQFF. Variable domain in full (rest from reference TRBV9 and TRBJ2-1): DSGVTQTPKHLITATGQRVTLRCSPRSGDLSVYWYQQSLDQGLQFLIQYYNGEERAKGNILERFSAQQFPDLHSELNLSSLELGDSALYFCASSVVGQVYNEQFFGPGTRLTVL.

The V gene is TRBV4-3, the J gene TRBJ2-7; 7 bases line up with TRBD1. CDR3 size: 16 residues. The V and J ends lost 0 bases and 1 base, in that order; junction bases with no gene match: 6. The germline CDR1 and CDR2 sequences are LGHNA and YSLEER. The chain's CDR3 is CASSQDGVGQSYEQYF. The CDR3 nucleotides are TGCGCCAGCAGCCAAGACGGTGTGGGACAGTCCTACGAGCAGTACTTC.

This clonotype was seen only once. The chain combines TRBV6-1 with TRBJ2-7, with D maybe TRBD1 (6 bases). Trimming took off 3 bases at V and 0 bases at J, with 6 bases between the two ends. Germline CDR1 is MNHNS and CDR2 is SASEGT. The CDR3 consists of 13 residues. The CDR3, as DNA: TGTGCCAGCAGTGAGGGGGCCTCCTACGAGCAGTACTTC. Protein product: CASSEGASYEQYF.

The chain joins TRBV7-8 to TRBJ2-1; TRBD2 agrees at 10 bases. The J segment lost 10 bases and the V segment lost 6 bases, leaving 12 bases of the junction unmatched. Germline V gene data show CDR1 as SGHVS and CDR2 as FQNEAQ. The CDR3 is made up of 15 amino acids. The CDR3 region is CASRHSGTSVMEQFF. CDR3 nucleotide sequence: TGTGCCAGCAGACATTCCGGGACTAGCGTTATGGAGCAGTTCTTC.

This clonotype was recorded a few times. V usage is TRBV4-2 and J usage is TRBJ2-1; 13 nucleotides match TRBD2. This CDR3 has 15 residues. V was clipped by 6 bases and J by 7 bases; unmatched bases: 6. CDR1 and CDR2 from the germline V gene are LGHNA and YNFKEQ. DNA of the CDR3: TGTGCCAGCAGTTTACTAGCGGGGGGGTTAAATGAGCAGTTCTTC. It encodes CASSLLAGGLNEQFF.

The count of this clonotype is one. The V gene is TRBV12-3 or TRBV12-4, the J gene TRBJ1-1, with D perhaps matching TRBD1 (5 bases). There are 13 residues in the CDR3. V lost 2 bases and J lost 4, with 8 bases in between. CDR3 sequence: CASSLKQGTEAFF. The CDR3 DNA is TGTGCCAGCAGTTTAAAGCAGGGCACTGAAGCTTTCTTT.